This section outlines one T cell receptor beta chain sequence together with its context. The data belong to a study of blood T cell repertoires in COVID-19. The V and J ends lost 4 bases and 1 base respectively, with 8 bases between them. There are 12 residues in the CDR3. Germline values: CDR1 SQVTM, CDR2 ANQGSEA. Data came from immunoSEQ multiplex PCR; TCRdb stores just in-frame clones and leaves some out. Of approximately 300,000 clones in the sample, roughly 90% were seen once. The sequence was obtained from a woman aged 40-49 years with COVID-19, enrolled during active disease. Sequenced input: peripheral blood. The rearrangement links TRBV29-1 to TRBJ2-7; a possible D gene is TRBD2 (5 bases). The CDR3 reads CSVGRGSYEQYF. The CDR3 nucleotides read TGCAGCGTTGGACGGGGTTCCTACGAGCAGTACTTC.